These 25 T cell receptor beta chains share one sample of origin, sequenced in a study of cytomegalovirus exposure and HLA in healthy donors. The PCR had 60 Vbeta and 13 Jbeta primers. The assay was immunoSEQ multiplex PCR, and TCRdb's table has in-frame clones only and misses some. The sample includes around 180,000 clones, around three quarters of them seen just once. Sequenced: PBMCs. These receptors were obtained from a man in his forties in good health and CMV-seronegative.

V and J are TRBV19 and TRBJ2-5; 7 bases are a match to TRBD1. Germline V gives CDR1 LNHDA, CDR2 SQIVND (reference sequence). V dropped 6 bases and J dropped 7; count of bases not matched to a gene: 11. There are 14 residues in the CDR3. The CDR3 nucleotides read TGTGCCAGTAGCCGCGCTCTAGGGGGCGGGACCCAGTACTTC. It encodes CASSRALGGGTQYF.

Only a few counts were recorded for this clone. At one of its ends the junction is not consistent with the germline gene, which may arise from a read error. The chain employs TRBV6-1 and TRBJ2-3, with D possibly being TRBD2 (7 bases). The germline CDR1 and CDR2 sequences are MNHNS and SASEGT. This CDR3 has 14 amino acids. The CDR3 coding sequence is TGTGCCAGCAGTGACGGGGGGCGCACCGATACGCAGTATTTT. As protein: CASSDGGRTDTQYF.

The J gene is TRBJ2-3, the V gene TRBV19, with TRBD2 as a possible D gene (6 bases). Germline-derived CDR1 and CDR2 are LNHDA and SQIVND (reference sequence). This CDR3 is built from 15 residues. V lost 4 bases and J 2 bases, leaving 13 bases between the germline ends. CDR3 sequence (DNA): TGTGCCAGTAGTAGGGCGGGAACGTCCACAGATACGCAGTATTTT. This codes for CASSRAGTSTDTQYF. Complete variable domain (other parts from reference TRBV19 and TRBJ2-3): DGGITQSPKYLFRKEGQNVTLSCEQNLNHDAMYWYRQDPGQGLRLIYYSQIVNDFQKGDIAEGYSVSREKKESFPLTVTSAQKNPTAFYLCASSRAGTSTDTQYFGPGTRLTVL.

CDR3 protein: CASSESGGEQFF. The CDR3, as DNA: TGTGCCAGCAGTGAATCCGGGGGAGAGCAGTTCTTC. The chain couples TRBV2 to TRBJ2-1, with D tentatively TRBD2 (6 bases). The CDR3 consists of 12 residues. CDR1 and CDR2 from the germline V gene are SNHLY and FYNNEI. Deletions cut 2 bases from V and 10 bases from J, with 9 bases between. Combining the CDR3 with reference TRBV2 and TRBJ2-1 gives the whole variable domain EPEVTQTPSHQVTQMGQEVILRCVPISNHLYFYWYRQILGQKVEFLVSFYNNEISEKSEIFDDQFSVERPDGSNFTLKIRSTKLEDSAMYFCASSESGGEQFFGPGTRLTVL.

The V gene is TRBV10-3, the J gene TRBJ1-2, with D perhaps TRBD1 (6 bases). Trimming removed 11 bases at V and 0 bases at J, with 22 bases between. The CDR3 length is 16 residues. Germline V gene data show CDR1 as ENHRY and CDR2 as SYGVKD. The CDR3 bases are TGTGCCGCACGGGGGGGGCAGCCAGTCTCTAACTATGGCTACACCTTC. This codes for CAARGGQPVSNYGYTF.

The chain carries TRBV7-2 and TRBJ1-5; tentatively, D is TRBD1 (5 bases). Germline V gene data show CDR1 as SGHTA and CDR2 as FQGNSA. This CDR3 comprises 16 residues. The V end was cut by 3 bases, the J end by 2 bases, with 14 bases between. The CDR3 loop is CASSFSIGRGNQPQHF. As DNA, the CDR3 is TGTGCCAGCAGCTTTTCCATTGGCAGGGGCAATCAGCCCCAGCATTTT.

The V call is TRBV2, the J call TRBJ2-2, with D maybe TRBD1 (5 bases). The germline V gene encodes CDR1 SNHLY and CDR2 FYNNEI. CDR3 size: 14 residues. Trimming stripped 1 base from V and 3 bases from J, with 6 bases between. DNA for the CDR3: TGTGCCAGCAGTGAAGGCAGGGACACCGGGGAGCTGTTTTTT. It specifies CASSEGRDTGELFF.

V and J are TRBV5-1 and TRBJ1-5; tentative D call: TRBD1 (5 bases). There are 15 residues in the CDR3. The germline CDR1 and CDR2 sequences are SGHRS and YFSETQ. Trimming stripped 1 base from V and 7 bases from J, with 15 bases between. CDR3 sequence reads: CASSLFGGNDQPQHF. Here the CDR3 DNA reads TGCGCCAGCAGCTTGTTCGGGGGAAATGACCAGCCCCAGCATTTT.

The V gene is TRBV4-1, the J gene TRBJ1-5, with 7 bases aligning to TRBD1. CDR1 is MGHRA, CDR2 YSYEKL, per germline. This CDR3 region has 16 residues. V lost 1 base and J lost 9; bases outside the gene matches: 12. The CDR3 spells CASSQADGTASWPQHF. DNA of the CDR3: TGCGCCAGCAGCCAAGCTGACGGGACAGCTTCATGGCCCCAGCATTTT.

The chain is built from TRBV5-4 and TRBJ1-2; a weak D match, TRBD1 (6 bases). This CDR3 is 14 amino acids long. From germline, CDR1 is SGHNT and CDR2 YYREEE (reference sequence). V lost 3 bases, J lost 6 bases, and 15 bases lay in between. The DNA for the CDR3 is TGTGCCAGCAGCTCAACCCCCCCAGGGGATGGCTACACCTTC. This encodes CASSSTPPGDGYTF.

This clone showed up just a few times. The chain couples TRBV5-1 to TRBJ2-7; D uncertain. The CDR3 is 17 residues long. Per germline, CDR1 SGHRS and CDR2 YFSETQ. With 1 base removed from V and 2 bases from J, the gap between germline ends came to 19 bases. CDR3 coding DNA: TGCGCCAGCAGCTTGTATAGTGGAGCACGGCTAACCTACGAGCAGTACTTC. Translated, it gives CASSLYSGARLTYEQYF.

The chain is built from TRBV30 and TRBJ2-7, with 7 bases aligning to TRBD2. Trimming took 2 bases from V and 4 from J; bases not matched to a gene: 8. The CDR3 spans 14 residues. CDR1 is GTSNPN, CDR2 SVGIG, per germline (reference sequence). CDR3 region: CAWSFGGGRYEQYF. As DNA, the CDR3 is TGTGCCTGGAGTTTTGGGGGAGGGCGTTACGAGCAGTACTTC.

This clone came up once. The V call is TRBV7-9, the J call TRBJ2-3, with TRBD1 as a possible D gene (6 bases). This CDR3 region has 13 residues. The V and J ends lost 0 bases and 5 bases respectively, with 6 bases between them. Germline V gene lookup returns CDR1 SEHNR and CDR2 FQNEAQ (reference sequence). In nucleotides, the CDR3 is TGTGCCAGCAGCTTAGCCAGGGGAGATACGCAGTATTTT. It encodes CASSLARGDTQYF.

This clone appeared many times. This sequence joins TRBV4-1 and TRBJ2-3; weak D call: TRBD2 (7 bases). The length of the CDR3 is 16 residues. With 4 bases removed from V and 3 bases from J, the gap between germline ends came to 17 bases. Germline V gene data show CDR1 as MGHRA and CDR2 as YSYEKL. CDR3: CASSPVVGGPTDTQYF. CDR3 nucleotide sequence: TGCGCCAGCAGCCCAGTGGTGGGGGGGCCGACAGATACGCAGTATTTT.

This clone was detected a few times. The J gene is TRBJ1-2, the V gene TRBV6-7, with D possibly TRBD1 on 5 matching bases. TRBV6-7 is sorted into the ORF group, with uncertain function. Trimming took off 5 bases at V and 2 bases at J, with 15 bases between the two ends. The CDR3 extends over 15 amino acids. In nucleotides, the CDR3 is TGTGCCAGCAGTACGCCGAGACAGCGAAACTATGGCTACACCTTC. This codes for CASSTPRQRNYGYTF.

In its sample, this clone was seen a few times. V is TRBV9 and J is TRBJ2-7; 8 bases match TRBD1. Germline values: CDR1 SGDLS, CDR2 YYNGEE. The trim removed 0 bases at V and 6 bases at J, leaving 5 bases unmatched. There are 14 residues in the CDR3. CDR3 nucleotides: TGTGCCAGCAGCGTAGGTTCAGGGGGCGGCGAGCAGTACTTC. Amino acid sequence: CASSVGSGGGEQYF.

The chain joins TRBV5-1 to TRBJ2-1; 14 nucleotides align to TRBD2. The ends lost 1 base at V and 0 bases at J; junction bases unmatched: 9. CDR1 and CDR2 from the germline V gene are SGHRS and YFSETQ. The CDR3 length is 20 residues. For the CDR3, the DNA is TGCGCCAGCAGCTTGACCGGGACTAGCGGGGGCCGTAGCTCCTACAATGAGCAGTTCTTC. As protein: CASSLTGTSGGRSSYNEQFF.

The chain couples TRBV13 to TRBJ2-5; 9 bases line up with TRBD1. Trimming cost V 5 bases and J 1 base; bases outside gene matches: 5. The CDR3 contains 15 residues. Germline V gives CDR1 PRHDT, CDR2 FYEKMQ (reference sequence). CDR3 DNA sequence: TGTGCCAGCAGCCGGACAGGGGCCCCCCAAGAGACCCAGTACTTC. As protein: CASSRTGAPQETQYF.

This clone was detected only once. CDR3 region: CAWSVQDYRKTQYF. CDR3 bases: TGTGCCTGGAGTGTACAGGACTATCGGAAGACCCAGTACTTC. The V call is TRBV30, the J call TRBJ2-5; TRBD2 is a possible D gene (6 bases). V shed 0 bases and J shed 6 bases, with 14 bases lying between them. Looked up from germline, CDR1 is GTSNPN and CDR2 is SVGIG (reference sequence). This CDR3 comprises 14 residues.

This clone was seen more than once but under ten times. J is TRBJ2-7 and V is TRBV5-1; D is unclear. The CDR3 is made up of 12 amino acids. Trimming removed 4 bases from V and 4 bases from J, with 9 bases in between. Germline V gives CDR1 SGHRS, CDR2 YFSETQ. CDR3 loop: CASSQLGYEQYF. The CDR3 DNA reads as TGCGCCAGCAGCCAACTCGGGTACGAGCAGTACTTC. The whole variable domain, remainder taken from reference TRBV5-1 and TRBJ2-7, is KAGVTQTPRYLIKTRGQQVTLSCSPISGHRSVSWYQQTPGQGLQFLFEYFSETQRNKGNFPGRFSGRQFSNSRSEMNVSTLELGDSALYLCASSQLGYEQYFGPGTRLTVT.

The rearrangement joins TRBV7-2 to TRBJ1-6; the match to TRBD1 covers 7 bases. V lost 5 bases, J lost 2 bases, and 6 bases stayed unmatched. The CDR3 covers 16 residues. In germline, CDR1 is SGHTA, CDR2 FQGNSA. CDR3 in amino acids: CASSLSGTAYNSPLHF. In nucleotides, the CDR3 is TGTGCCAGCAGCCTATCCGGGACAGCCTATAATTCACCCCTCCACTTT.

This clone has just one count. This chain joins TRBV6-1 and TRBJ1-1, with TRBD1 matching over 8 bases. Trimming removed 3 bases from V and 0 bases from J; junction bases left unmatched: 12. The CDR3 is made up of 18 amino acids. CDR1 and CDR2 (germline): MNHNS, SASEGT. The CDR3 protein is CASSDRGRIIRMNTEAFF. The CDR3 region has the DNA TGTGCCAGCAGTGACAGGGGGCGGATTATTAGGATGAACACTGAAGCTTTCTTT.

This clone was observed a handful of times. The CDR3 region is CAWSSSRFGGMNTEAFF. The CDR3 coding sequence is TGTGCCTGGAGTTCGAGTCGGTTTGGAGGCATGAACACTGAAGCTTTCTTT. V is TRBV30 and J is TRBJ1-1; D not resolved. CDR1 and CDR2 (germline): GTSNPN, SVGIG (reference sequence). The CDR3 has 17 amino acids. Trimming removed 2 bases at V and 0 bases at J, with 19 bases between.

The chain combines TRBV11-1 with TRBJ2-1; TRBD2 agrees at 8 bases. Per the germline V gene, CDR1 is SGHAT and CDR2 is FQDESV (reference sequence). V was pared by 0 bases and J by 8 bases, with 9 bases of the junction left unmatched. This CDR3 contains 16 residues. The CDR3 spells CASSLAPSGPSHEQFF. In nucleotides, the CDR3 is TGTGCCAGCAGCTTAGCCCCTAGCGGGCCGAGCCATGAGCAGTTCTTC.

The chain has TRBV6-6 and TRBJ2-3, with TRBD2 identical over 8 bases. Germline values: CDR1 MNHNY, CDR2 SVGAGI (reference sequence). The CDR3 totals 16 residues. Trimming at V came to 5 bases and at J to 8 bases, leaving 15 bases not matched to a gene. The CDR3 DNA reads TGTGCCAGCAGTGCCCTGGGAAGCGGGAGAGAGGGTACGCAGTATTTT. This gives the protein CASSALGSGREGTQYF.